The sequence of this TCR beta chain was determined in a study of blood T cell repertoires in COVID-19. Germline assignment: CDR1 KGHSH and CDR2 LQKENI. CDR3 length: 15 amino acids. Trimming stripped 4 bases from V and 8 bases from J, with 19 bases between. Assay: immunoSEQ multiplex PCR; the TCRdb copy retains only in-frame clones and omits some. The table has about 210,000 clones, roughly 90% seen once. The genes are TRBV18 and TRBJ2-3; TRBD1 might be the D (7 bases). The sequence was collected from a woman between 18 and 30 years old who had recovered from COVID-19. The sequenced material came from PBMCs or T cells enriched from blood (not recorded which). CDR3 residues: CASSRWRGLEGTQYF. CDR3 in DNA: TGTGCCAGCTCACGGTGGAGGGGGCTCGAGGGTACGCAGTATTTT. The full variable domain, in which reference TRBV18 and TRBJ2-3 provide the parts outside the CDR3, is NAGVMQNPRHLVRRRGQEARLRCSPMKGHSHVYWYRQLPEEGLKFMVYLQKENIIDESGMPKERFSAEFPKEGPSILRIQQVVRGDSAAYFCASSRWRGLEGTQYFGPGTRLTVL.